The clone carrying this T cell receptor beta chain was counted a single time. This sample is drawn from a study of technical replicates of blood from four donors. Germline V lookup: CDR1 SGHKS, CDR2 YYEKEE (reference sequence). The CDR3 runs 14 residues. V shed 5 bases and J shed 4 bases, with 12 bases lying between them. Clones were read by immunoSEQ multiplex PCR, and TCRdb kept only the in-frame ones, dropping some. The data hold some 87,000 clones, with less than 98% observed a single time. The source is a human donor in good health. The chain couples TRBV5-5 to TRBJ1-4, with D possibly being TRBD1 (6 bases). Sample: T cells isolated from PBMCs. This CDR3 reads CASRPGQSNEKLFF. The DNA for the CDR3 is TGTGCCAGCAGACCGGGACAAAGTAATGAAAAACTGTTTTTT.